These 12 T cell receptor beta chains originate from one sample sequenced in a study of early T cells in non-severe SARS-CoV-2 infection. TCRdb passed the 5' RACE reads through MiXCR, listing each CDR3 protein once. The repertoire has around 57,000 distinct CDR3 sequences, about 10% of them found once; the top ten carry under 2%. Sequencing input: whole blood. The receptor set was obtained from an adult who was a healthcare worker with PCR-confirmed SARS-CoV-2 infection or an uninfected control (not recorded which).

This clonotype was observed at least ten times. This chain connects TRBV28 to TRBJ1-2; D is possibly TRBD1 (5 bases). Per the germline V gene, CDR1 is MDHEN and CDR2 is SYDVKM. V lost 6 bases and J 4 bases, leaving 18 bases between the germline ends. This CDR3 region has 15 residues. The CDR3 is CASRYSATVSYGYTF. The CDR3 region has the DNA TGTGCCAGCAGATACAGTGCGACAGTTAGCTATGGCTACACCTTC.

There are a few counts of this clonotype. The genes are TRBV7-9 and TRBJ1-1; D is uncertain. Trimming pared 0 bases from V and 5 bases from J, leaving 10 bases between. Per the germline V gene, CDR1 is SEHNR and CDR2 is FQNEAQ (reference sequence). The CDR3 has 14 amino acids. CDR3 bases: TGTGCCAGCAGCTTAGCAGGAACGAGAACTGAAGCTTTCTTT. As protein: CASSLAGTRTEAFF.

The chain has TRBV10-3 and TRBJ2-1, with 7 bases lining up with TRBD1. V was pared by 0 bases and J by 9 bases, with 5 bases of the junction left unmatched. The CDR3 runs to 14 residues. Germline-derived CDR1 and CDR2 are ENHRY and SYGVKD. The CDR3 sequence: CAISESDRTFEQFF. In DNA form, the CDR3 reads TGTGCCATCAGTGAGTCGGACAGGACTTTTGAGCAGTTCTTC.

J is TRBJ1-1 and V is TRBV11-2; 8 nucleotides agree with TRBD1. V lost 5 bases and J lost 4; bases outside the gene matches: 12. Germline V gene lookup returns CDR1 SGHAT and CDR2 FQNNGV. This CDR3 region has 16 residues. The CDR3 nucleotides read TGTGCCAGCAGCCTTGCAGGGGGCGCAGGTGGCACTGAAGCTTTCTTT. Amino acid sequence: CASSLAGGAGGTEAFF.

There are many counts of this clonotype. The chain couples TRBV11-1 to TRBJ1-2, with 9 nucleotides matching TRBD1. CDR3 length: 15 residues. Looked up from germline, CDR1 is SGHAT and CDR2 is FQDESV (reference sequence). J gave up 4 bases and V 4 bases, and 7 bases lay outside the gene matches. CDR3 in DNA: TGTGCCAGCAGCTGGGATTCGGACAGGGGCTATGGCTACACCTTC. Amino acid sequence: CASSWDSDRGYGYTF.

This clonotype was found many times. The chain is built from TRBV12-3 or TRBV12-4 and TRBJ2-7; D is unresolved. The V gene lost 6 bases and the J gene lost 1 base, with 7 bases spanning the gap. The CDR3 extends over 12 amino acids. The chain's CDR3 is CASSSLSYEQYF. CDR3 sequence (DNA): TGTGCCAGCAGCTCCCTTTCCTACGAGCAGTACTTC.

This clonotype was recorded a few times. The genes are TRBV5-1 and TRBJ1-1, with a tentative D call TRBD1 (6 bases). V shed 4 bases and J shed 1 base, with 14 bases lying between them. The CDR3 runs to 15 residues. Germline CDR1 and CDR2: SGHRS and YFSETQ. CDR3 amino acids: CASSATGISNTEAFF. The CDR3, as DNA: TGCGCCAGCAGCGCAACAGGGATATCGAACACTGAAGCTTTCTTT.

The rearrangement uses TRBV6-6 and TRBJ2-7; 9 bases fit TRBD1. The CDR3 consists of 13 residues. Germline CDR1 reads MNHNY; CDR2 reads SVGAGI (reference sequence). With V trimmed by 7 bases and J by 6 bases, 7 bases remained unmatched. For the CDR3, the DNA is TGTGCCAGCACCCGGGACAGGGCGACCGAGCAGTACTTC. This sequence encodes CASTRDRATEQYF.

The CDR3 region has the DNA TGCGCCAGCAGCCGGGATGTCAGCCTAACTGGGGCCAACGTCCTGACTTTC. Encoded protein: CASSRDVSLTGANVLTF. This chain uses TRBV4-3 with TRBJ2-6; D is ambiguous. Trimming took 4 bases from V and 2 from J, leaving 15 bases between them. CDR3 length: 17 residues. CDR1 and CDR2 from the germline V gene are LGHNA and YSLEER.

The sample holds many counts of this clonotype. The V call is TRBV12-3 or TRBV12-4, the J call TRBJ2-2; 13 bases line up with TRBD2. The CDR3 is 17 amino acids. V gave up 1 base and J gave up 1 base; unmatched junction bases: 0. The chain's CDR3 is CASSLGTSGGNTGELFF. The CDR3 nucleotides read TGTGCCAGCAGTTTAGGGACTAGCGGGGGGAACACCGGGGAGCTGTTTTTT.

A few counts support this clonotype. The chain recombines TRBV30 with TRBJ2-6; no firm D call. V was cut by 3 bases and J by 0 bases, with 3 bases left in between. The CDR3 sequence is 13 residues long. Germline V gene data show CDR1 as GTSNPN and CDR2 as SVGIG (reference sequence). CDR3 DNA sequence: TGTGCCTGGAGCCTCTCTGGGGCCAACGTCCTGACTTTC. This encodes CAWSLSGANVLTF.

The chain links TRBV20-1 to TRBJ2-3; 7 bases fit TRBD2. CDR1 is DFQATT, CDR2 SNEGSKA, per germline (reference sequence). CDR3 length equals 17 residues. The V gene end was trimmed by 1 base and the J gene end by 2 bases; junction bases not matched to a gene: 12. The CDR3 region has the DNA TGCAGTGCTAGAGGTAGTAGGGGACTACCTTCCACAGATACGCAGTATTTT. Its protein is CSARGSRGLPSTDTQYF.